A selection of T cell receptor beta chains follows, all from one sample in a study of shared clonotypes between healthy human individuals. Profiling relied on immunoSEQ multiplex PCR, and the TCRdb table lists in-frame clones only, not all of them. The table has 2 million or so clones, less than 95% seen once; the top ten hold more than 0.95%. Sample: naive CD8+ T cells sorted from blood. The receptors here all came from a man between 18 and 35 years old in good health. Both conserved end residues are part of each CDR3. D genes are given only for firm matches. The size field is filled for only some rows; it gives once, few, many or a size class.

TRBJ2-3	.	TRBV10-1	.	CASSEWGAPDTQYF	TGCGCCAGCAGTGAGTGGGGGGCCCCAGATACGCAGTATTTT
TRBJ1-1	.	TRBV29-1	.	CSVSGGEVAEAFF	TGCAGCGTTAGCGGAGGGGAAGTCGCTGAAGCTTTCTTT
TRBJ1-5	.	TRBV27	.	CASSPLGGPQHF	TGTGCCAGCAGTCCGCTAGGGGGGCCCCAGCATTTT
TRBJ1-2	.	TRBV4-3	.	CASSHQGVEYYGYTF	TGCGCCAGCAGCCACCAGGGCGTGGAGTACTATGGCTACACCTTC
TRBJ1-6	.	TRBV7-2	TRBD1	CARDRGRAPLHF	TGTGCCAGGGACAGGGGACGTGCACCCCTCCACTTT
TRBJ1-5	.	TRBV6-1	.	CASTPVYPRDQPQHF	TGTGCCAGCACCCCCGTTTACCCCCGGGATCAGCCCCAGCATTTT
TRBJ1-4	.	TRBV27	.	CASSYRQDLNEKLFF	TGTGCCAGCAGTTACCGACAGGATCTTAATGAAAAACTGTTTTTT
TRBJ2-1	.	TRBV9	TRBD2	CASSAPEKGLANEQFF	TGTGCCAGCAGCGCTCCCGAGAAAGGACTAGCCAATGAGCAGTTCTTC
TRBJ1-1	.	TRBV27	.	CASSGGEGYTEAFF	TGTGCCAGCAGTGGGGGGGAAGGGTACACTGAAGCTTTCTTT
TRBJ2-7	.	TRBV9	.	CASSARSSEQYF	TGTGCCAGCAGCGCCCGTAGCAGCGAGCAGTACTTC
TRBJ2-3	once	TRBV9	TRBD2	CASSAVSGTYTDTQYF	TGTGCCAGCAGCGCAGTGAGCGGGACCTACACAGATACGCAGTATTTT
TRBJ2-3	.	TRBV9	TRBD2	CASSVGTSGPADTQYF	TGTGCCAGCAGCGTAGGAACTAGCGGTCCTGCGGATACGCAGTATTTT
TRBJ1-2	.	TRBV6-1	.	CASIWGYGYTF	TGTGCCAGCATTTGGGGTTACGGCTACACCTTC
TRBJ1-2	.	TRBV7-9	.	CASSSFKLNYGYTF	TGTGCCAGCAGCTCGTTCAAGCTGAACTATGGCTACACCTTC
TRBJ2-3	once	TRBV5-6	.	CASSFDQGTQYF	TGTGCCAGCAGCTTTGACCAAGGTACGCAGTATTTT
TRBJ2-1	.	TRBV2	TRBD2	CASSTSAKGPSYNEQFF	TGTGCCAGCAGCACTAGCGCCAAGGGGCCCTCCTACAATGAGCAGTTCTTC
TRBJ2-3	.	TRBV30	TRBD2	CAWSVGTSKYF	TGTGCCTGGAGTGTGGGGACTAGCAAGTATTTT
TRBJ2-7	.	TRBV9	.	CASSPDASSYEQYF	TGTGCCAGCAGCCCTGACGCGAGCTCCTACGAGCAGTACTTC
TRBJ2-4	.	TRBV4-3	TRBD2	CASSQDGTSGRGGAKNIQYF	TGCGCCAGCAGCCAGGACGGGACTAGCGGGAGAGGGGGGGCCAAAAACATTCAGTACTTC
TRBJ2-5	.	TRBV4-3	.	CASSQGSIETQYF	TGCGCCAGCAGCCAAGGGTCTATTGAGACCCAGTACTTC
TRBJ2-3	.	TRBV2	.	CASSEIRDGTDTQYF	TGTGCCAGCAGTGAAATTAGGGACGGCACAGATACGCAGTATTTT
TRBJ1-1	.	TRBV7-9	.	CASSLDSGYTEAFF	TGTGCCAGCAGCTTAGACAGTGGGTACACTGAAGCTTTCTTT
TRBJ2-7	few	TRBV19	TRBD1	CASSIDRAYEQYF	TGTGCCAGTAGTATCGACAGGGCCTACGAGCAGTACTTC
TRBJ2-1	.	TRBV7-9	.	CALNSRTPYNEQFF	TGTGCCCTAAATAGTCGAACCCCCTACAATGAGCAGTTCTTC
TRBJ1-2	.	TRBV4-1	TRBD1	CASSQVWTGYLSYGYTF	TGCGCCAGCAGCCAAGTATGGACAGGGTATCTCAGCTATGGCTACACCTTC
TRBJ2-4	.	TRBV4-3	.	CASSQGVAKNIQYF	TGCGCCAGCAGCCAAGGAGTAGCCAAAAACATTCAGTACTTC
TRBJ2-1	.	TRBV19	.	CASGGGSREQFF	TGTGCCAGTGGGGGAGGATCTCGTGAGCAGTTCTTC
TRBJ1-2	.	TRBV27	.	CASRSGGLDYGYTF	TGTGCCAGCAGATCGGGGGGGCTCGACTATGGCTACACCTTC
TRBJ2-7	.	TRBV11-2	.	CASSLVFYEQYF	TGTGCCAGCAGCTTAGTGTTCTACGAGCAGTACTTC
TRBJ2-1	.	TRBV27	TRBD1	CASSFQPGQVVYEQFF	TGTGCCAGCAGTTTTCAACCGGGACAGGTTGTCTATGAGCAGTTCTTC
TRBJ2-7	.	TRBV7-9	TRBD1	CASSLGPGTVSYEQYF	TGTGCCAGCAGCTTAGGACCCGGGACAGTATCCTACGAGCAGTACTTC
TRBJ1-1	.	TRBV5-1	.	CASSLEGGTEAFF	TGCGCCAGCAGCTTGGAAGGGGGCACTGAAGCTTTCTTT
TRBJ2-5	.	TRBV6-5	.	CASRGDEEETQYF	TGTGCCAGCAGGGGAGATGAGGAAGAGACCCAGTACTTC
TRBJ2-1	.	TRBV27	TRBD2	CASSLTSGRTYNEQFF	TGTGCCAGCAGTTTAACCAGCGGGAGAACCTACAATGAGCAGTTCTTC
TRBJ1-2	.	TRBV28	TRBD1	CASSSGQGRRGYTF	TGTGCCAGCAGTTCAGGACAGGGAAGGCGCGGCTACACCTTC
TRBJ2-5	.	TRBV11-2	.	CASSFWGNQETQYF	TGTGCCAGCAGCTTCTGGGGGAACCAAGAGACCCAGTACTTC
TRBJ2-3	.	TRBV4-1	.	CASSQAGDLVTDTQYF	TGCGCCAGCAGCCAAGCCGGGGACTTGGTAACAGATACGCAGTATTTT
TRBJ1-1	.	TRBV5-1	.	CASSLTGTDGPEAFF	TGCGCCAGCAGCTTGACAGGGACGGACGGGCCTGAAGCTTTCTTT
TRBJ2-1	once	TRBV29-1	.	CSVVGLGSNNEQFF	TGCAGCGTTGTAGGCCTAGGCAGCAACAATGAGCAGTTCTTC
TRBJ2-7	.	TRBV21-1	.	CASSKGGTGLPKFPCEQYF	TGTGCCAGCAGCAAAGGGGGGACAGGGTTACCAAAGTTCCCTTGCGAGCAGTACTTC
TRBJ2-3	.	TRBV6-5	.	CASGDDGTDTQYF	TGTGCCAGCGGGGACGATGGCACAGATACGCAGTATTTT
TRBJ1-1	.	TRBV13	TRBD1	CASRGTGDPYTEAFF	TGTGCCAGCAGAGGGACAGGGGACCCGTACACTGAAGCTTTCTTT
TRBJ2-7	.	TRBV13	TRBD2	CASSPLAGGESEQYF	TGTGCCAGCAGCCCCTTAGCGGGAGGGGAATCGGAGCAGTACTTC
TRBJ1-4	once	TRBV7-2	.	CASSLSFAGRTNEKLFF	TGTGCCAGCAGCCTCTCTTTTGCGGGGCGGACTAATGAAAAACTGTTTTTT
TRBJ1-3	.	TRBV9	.	CASSTQGTGNTIYF	TGTGCCAGCAGCACCCAGGGGACTGGAAACACCATATATTTT
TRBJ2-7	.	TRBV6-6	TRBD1	CASSYSGQGRYEQYF	TGTGCCAGCAGTTACTCAGGACAGGGGCGCTACGAGCAGTACTTC
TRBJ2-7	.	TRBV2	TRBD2	CASSDSGTTYEQYF	TGTGCCAGCAGTGACTCCGGGACTACCTACGAGCAGTACTTC
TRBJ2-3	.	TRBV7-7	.	CASSLGGQSTDTQYF	TGTGCTAGCAGCTTAGGGGGTCAGAGCACAGATACGCAGTATTTT
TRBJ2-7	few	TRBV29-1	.	CSVEGGESHPYEQYF	TGCAGCGTTGAAGGTGGCGAATCCCATCCATACGAGCAGTACTTC
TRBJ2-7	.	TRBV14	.	CASSQDQNRAEQYF	TGTGCCAGCAGCCAAGATCAAAACAGGGCCGAGCAGTACTTC
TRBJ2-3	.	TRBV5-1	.	CASSLAKKAARGDTQYF	TGCGCCAGCAGCTTGGCCAAGAAGGCGGCGAGGGGAGATACGCAGTATTTT
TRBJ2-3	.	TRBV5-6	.	CASSSVSDTQYF	TGTGCCAGCAGCTCCGTTTCAGATACGCAGTATTTT